Below are 3 T cell receptor beta chains sequenced from a single sample in a study of blood T cell repertoires in COVID-19. Produced via immunoSEQ multiplex PCR; TCRdb's table is partial and in-frame only. The sample lists some 280,000 clones, 70% to 90% occurring once. Sequenced: peripheral blood. Receptors were obtained from a woman aged 60 to 75 with acute or convalescent COVID-19.

The gene calls are TRBV29-1 and TRBJ2-1; 7 bases align to TRBD2. Germline CDR1 reads SQVTM; CDR2 reads ANQGSEA. J gave up 1 base and V 7 bases, and 4 bases lay outside the gene matches. This CDR3 region has 13 residues. CDR3 sequence reads: CSARGVSYNEQFF. The CDR3 DNA follows: TGCAGCGCCCGGGGGGTTTCCTACAATGAGCAGTTCTTC.

The V gene is TRBV25-1, the J gene TRBJ1-2; no reliable D call. CDR1 and CDR2 (germline): MGHDK, SYGVNS. The V gene lost 1 base and the J gene lost 8 bases, with 14 bases spanning the gap. This CDR3 is 14 amino acids long. CDR3 loop: CASSELGGTLGYTF. Written as DNA, the CDR3 is TGTGCCAGCAGTGAATTAGGAGGAACCTTGGGCTACACCTTC.

The rearrangement joins TRBV5-1 to TRBJ2-7; 8 nucleotides match TRBD1. CDR1 and CDR2 (germline): SGHRS, YFSETQ. The CDR3 length is 13 residues. Trimming took 7 bases from V and 2 from J; bases not matched to a gene: 5. Here the CDR3 reads CASQRQGTYEQYF. The CDR3 DNA reads as TGCGCCAGCCAGCGACAGGGGACCTACGAGCAGTACTTC.